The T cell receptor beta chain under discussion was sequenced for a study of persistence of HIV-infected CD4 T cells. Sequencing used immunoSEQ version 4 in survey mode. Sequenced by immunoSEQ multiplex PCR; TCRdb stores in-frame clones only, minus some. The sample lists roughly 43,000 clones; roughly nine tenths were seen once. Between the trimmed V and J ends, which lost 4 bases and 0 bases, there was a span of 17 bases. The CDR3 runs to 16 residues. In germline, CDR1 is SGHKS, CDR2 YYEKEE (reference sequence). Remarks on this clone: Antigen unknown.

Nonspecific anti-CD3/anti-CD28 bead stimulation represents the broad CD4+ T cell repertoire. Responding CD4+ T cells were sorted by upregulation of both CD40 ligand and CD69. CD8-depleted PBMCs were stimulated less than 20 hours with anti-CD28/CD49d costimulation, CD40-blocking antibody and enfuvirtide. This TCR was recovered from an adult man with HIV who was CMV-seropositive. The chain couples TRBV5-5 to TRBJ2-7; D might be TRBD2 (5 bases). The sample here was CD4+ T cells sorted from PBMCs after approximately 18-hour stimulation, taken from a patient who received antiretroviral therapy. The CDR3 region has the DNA TGTGCCAGCAGCCTGCGGACGGACTCAGGCTCCTACGAGCAGTACTTC. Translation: CASSLRTDSGSYEQYF.